These 20 T cell receptor beta chains were all obtained from the same sample, sequenced in a study of blood T cells in healthy people across ages. A second 7 to 11 cycle PCR used barcoded and J-beta primers. TCRdb used MiXCR to reprocess the 5' RACE reads, holding one entry per CDR3 protein. Among about 1 million distinct CDR3 sequences, under 55% were seen once, and the ten largest hold 15% to 20%. The sample was blood. These receptors all come from a woman aged 60-75 years in good health.

This clonotype was counted between two and nine times. V gene TRBV9 combines with J gene TRBJ2-7; 8 bases match TRBD2. Trimming took 2 bases from V and 2 from J; bases not matched to a gene: 6. The CDR3 length is 15 residues. Per germline, CDR1 SGDLS and CDR2 YYNGEE. In DNA form, the CDR3 reads TGTGCCAGCAGCGTGGGAGGCGGGAGGCCCTACGAGCAGTACTTC. It translates to CASSVGGGRPYEQYF.

Comments on this clonotype: At one end the junction does not follow the germline gene, possibly because of a read error. The chain couples TRBV12-3 or TRBV12-4 to TRBJ1-2; D is undetermined. CDR3 size: 15 residues. CDR3 DNA sequence: TGTGCCGGCAGTTTGACCCGACGGGATAACTATGGCTACACCTTC. Its protein product is CAGSLTRRDNYGYTF.

Concerning this clonotype itself: Since a much larger clone is just one base distant, this may be a read error. This chain connects TRBV24-1 to TRBJ2-7; D could derive from TRBD1 or TRBD2 (5 bases each). V was cut by 6 bases and J by 4 bases, with 18 bases left in between. CDR1 and CDR2 from the germline V gene are KGHDR and SFDVKD. The CDR3 loop spans 15 amino acids. CDR3 residues: CATSNPRDGGYEQYF. CDR3 coding DNA: TGTGCCACCAGTAATCCAAGGGACGGCGGATACGAGCAGTACTTC.

With regard to this clonotype: A much larger clone lies a single base off, so this may be a read error. The chain carries TRBV24-1 and TRBJ2-5, with a tentative D call TRBD2 (6 bases). Germline V gives CDR1 KGHDR, CDR2 SFDVKD. This CDR3 spans 15 amino acids. V was shortened by 3 bases and J by 5 bases, with 15 bases between the two germline ends. The CDR3, as DNA: TGTGCCACCAGTGATAGGGTTGCGGCGGGGGAGACCCAGTACTTC. It yields the protein CATSDRVAAGETQYF.

This sequence joins TRBV11-2 and TRBJ2-3; no clear D gene. Trimming removed 5 bases from V and 6 bases from J, with 9 bases in between. CDR3 length: 12 amino acids. Germline V CDR1 and CDR2: SGHAT, FQNNGV. The CDR3 sequence: CASSPDVDTQYF. CDR3 nucleotide sequence: TGTGCCAGCAGCCCAGACGTGGATACGCAGTATTTT. Complete variable domain (other parts from reference TRBV11-2 and TRBJ2-3): EAGVAQSPRYKIIEKRQSVAFWCNPISGHATLYWYQQILGQGPKLLIQFQNNGVVDDSQLPKDRFSAERLKGVDSTLKIQPAKLEDSAVYLCASSPDVDTQYFGPGTRLTVL.

The chain uses TRBV10-3 and TRBJ2-1; no clear D. Germline V CDR1 and CDR2: ENHRY, SYGVKD. V was cut by 4 bases and J by 1 base, with 11 bases left in between. The CDR3 is made up of 15 amino acids. The CDR3 DNA reads TGTGCCATCAGTGGTGGTAGCCTATCCTACAATGAGCAGTTCTTC. Amino acids: CAISGGSLSYNEQFF.

This clonotype has only a few counts. The CDR3 DNA sequence: TGTGCCAGCAGTTACGGTACTAGCGGGAGGGCCAACAACCAAAACATTCAGTACTTC. Protein sequence: CASSYGTSGRANNQNIQYF. This chain connects TRBV3-1 to TRBJ2-4; 13 bases fit TRBD2. The germline gives CDR1 LGHDT, CDR2 YNNKEL (reference sequence). This CDR3 region has 19 residues. The ends lost 6 bases at V and 5 bases at J; junction bases unmatched: 16.

The V call is TRBV14, the J call TRBJ1-2; 9 bases map to TRBD1. The ends lost 4 bases at V and 5 bases at J; junction bases unmatched: 14. Germline V CDR1 and CDR2: SGHDN, FVKESK. CDR3 length equals 17 residues. The CDR3 here is CASSPPGTGSVRYGYTF. The CDR3 bases are TGTGCCAGCAGCCCCCCCGGGACAGGGTCGGTGCGGTATGGCTACACCTTC.

The chain has TRBV11-2 and TRBJ2-5; 10 bases are shared with TRBD2. The CDR3 runs 16 residues. Germline V CDR1 and CDR2: SGHAT, FQNNGV. The ends lost 1 base at V and 1 base at J; junction bases unmatched: 3. The DNA for the CDR3 is TGTGCCAGCAGCTTAGCCAGCGGGAGGGCCCAAGAGACCCAGTACTTC. This codes for CASSLASGRAQETQYF. Full variable domain (missing parts from reference TRBV11-2 and TRBJ2-5): EAGVAQSPRYKIIEKRQSVAFWCNPISGHATLYWYQQILGQGPKLLIQFQNNGVVDDSQLPKDRFSAERLKGVDSTLKIQPAKLEDSAVYLCASSLASGRAQETQYFGPGTRLLVL.

The CDR3 nucleotides read TGTGCCAGCAGTGAATTTCACATGGCGGTCAATGAGCAGTTCTTC. This encodes CASSEFHMAVNEQFF. The chain joins TRBV6-1 to TRBJ2-1; D is ambiguous. The CDR3 extends over 15 amino acids. V shed 2 bases and J shed 6 bases, with 14 bases lying between them. Looked up from germline, CDR1 is MNHNS and CDR2 is SASEGT.

This rearrangement joins TRBV4-2 to TRBJ1-2; D unclear. The ends were cut back, 0 bases at V and 4 bases at J, with 15 bases in the middle. The CDR3 has 16 amino acids. Germline V gives CDR1 LGHNA, CDR2 YNFKEQ. The CDR3, as DNA: TGTGCCAGCAGCCAAGAAAGGGCCAGTTTTAGCTATGGCTACACCTTC. Translation: CASSQERASFSYGYTF.

The sample holds a few counts of this clonotype. The chain carries TRBV7-3 and TRBJ2-7, with D perhaps being TRBD1 or TRBD2 (5 bases each). Germline-derived CDR1 and CDR2 are SGHTA and FQGTGA. This CDR3 comprises 15 residues. The germline V and J ends were trimmed by 8 bases and 0 bases, with 17 bases remaining between them. The CDR3 region is CASVPLGAFSYEQYF. As DNA, the CDR3 is TGTGCCAGCGTTCCCCTCGGGGCTTTCTCCTACGAGCAGTACTTC. The full variable domain, with the rest looked up from reference TRBV7-3 and TRBJ2-7, is GAGVSQTPSNKVTEKGKYVELRCDPISGHTALYWYRQSLGQGPEFLIYFQGTGAADDSGLPNDRFFAVRPEGSVSTLKIQRTERGDSAVYLCASVPLGAFSYEQYFGPGTRLTVT.

This clonotype came up once. The genes are TRBV20-1 and TRBJ2-2; 9 nucleotides match TRBD2. Germline V gene lookup returns CDR1 DFQATT and CDR2 SNEGSKA (reference sequence). The ends lost 7 bases at V and 5 bases at J; junction bases unmatched: 5. The CDR3 spans 13 residues. The CDR3 loop reads CSVCLAGTGELFF. The CDR3, as DNA: TGCAGTGTTTGCCTAGCGGGAACCGGGGAGCTGTTTTTT.

J is TRBJ2-5 and V is TRBV24-1, with D possibly matching TRBD2 (5 bases). V dropped 4 bases and J dropped 1 base, with 12 bases sitting between them. Germline loops: CDR1 KGHDR, CDR2 SFDVKD. The CDR3 spans 15 residues. DNA for the CDR3: TGTGCCACCAGTGAGGTTAGGAGCGGCCAAGAGACCCAGTACTTC. Translation: CATSEVRSGQETQYF.

This clonotype has a handful of counts. The chain carries TRBV6-5 and TRBJ2-5, with 7 bases lining up with TRBD2. Per the germline V gene, CDR1 is MNHEY and CDR2 is SVGAGI. V dropped 2 bases and J dropped 1; count of bases not matched to a gene: 7. This CDR3 has 16 residues. Here the CDR3 reads CASSYGPSGSQETQYF. The CDR3 DNA follows: TGTGCCAGCAGTTACGGGCCTAGCGGTTCCCAAGAGACCCAGTACTTC.

This clonotype has only one observation. In DNA form, the CDR3 reads TGTGCCAGCAGTTACACCAGGGTAGGGAACACTGAAGCTTTCTTT. Translating it yields CASSYTRVGNTEAFF. The chain links TRBV6-5 to TRBJ1-1, with D possibly matching TRBD1 (5 bases). The CDR3 contains 15 residues. Germline V gene lookup returns CDR1 MNHEY and CDR2 SVGAGI. Trimming removed 2 bases from V and 1 base from J, with 11 bases in between.

The CDR3 coding sequence is TGTGCCAGCAGCCTCCTAGCGGGAGGGCCGGGAGATACGCAGTATTTT. Protein: CASSLLAGGPGDTQYF. The rearrangement joins TRBV2 to TRBJ2-3, with 12 bases matching TRBD2. Germline-derived CDR1 and CDR2 are SNHLY and FYNNEI. The CDR3 spans 16 residues. J lost 5 bases, V lost 6 bases, and 9 bases had no gene match.

The chain employs TRBV2 and TRBJ2-2; D is ambiguous. There are 13 residues in the CDR3. Germline CDR1 and CDR2: SNHLY and FYNNEI. V was clipped by 3 bases and J by 6 bases, with 8 bases between them. Here the CDR3 DNA reads TGTGCCAGCAGTGAGAATAGTCCCGGGGAGCTGTTTTTT. It specifies CASSENSPGELFF.

The chain links TRBV12-3 or TRBV12-4 to TRBJ2-1; 8 nucleotides match TRBD1. The CDR3 sequence is 15 residues long. Trimming removed 7 bases from V and 0 bases from J; junction bases left unmatched: 5. The CDR3 sequence: CASTQGTGSYNEQFF. The CDR3 coding sequence is TGTGCCAGCACCCAAGGGACAGGCTCCTACAATGAGCAGTTCTTC.

This clonotype was found a few times. The chain has TRBV9 and TRBJ2-1; D tentatively reads TRBD1 or TRBD2 (5 bases each). The germline gives CDR1 SGDLS, CDR2 YYNGEE. The CDR3 totals 15 residues. Trimming cost V 2 bases and J 5 bases, with 14 bases left between them. The CDR3 protein is CASSVTGTRNNEQFF. The CDR3, as DNA: TGTGCCAGCAGCGTGACGGGGACGAGGAACAATGAGCAGTTCTTC.